Listed below are T cell receptor beta chains from one sample, sequenced in a study of blood T cell repertoires in COVID-19. The assay was immunoSEQ multiplex PCR, and TCRdb's table has in-frame clones only and misses some. The data contain some 290,000 clones, over 90% of them singletons. Specimen: PBMCs or T cells enriched from blood (not recorded which). These TCRs come from a woman in her 30s who had been exposed to COVID-19. Each CDR3 is given without its conserved first and last residue. The D gene is left open where the match is weak.

12	TRBV6-7	TRBJ2-7	NA	ASRRWGTPYEQY
16	TRBV7-6	TRBJ2-2	NA	ASSLPSWAPANTGELF
13	TRBV27	TRBJ1-1	NA	ASSTIMLEDTEAF
13	TRBV6-6	TRBJ1-1	NA	ASKGGRAPAAEAF
11	TRBV6-4	TRBJ2-1	NA	ASSEISAGEQF
12	TRBV6-2/TRBV6-3	TRBJ2-3	TRBD1	ASSRTGVADTQY
17	TRBV5-5	TRBJ1-6	TRBD1	ASSVRTGINAKLNSPLH
11	TRBV12-3/TRBV12-4	TRBJ1-1	NA	ATTLDRNTEAF
12	TRBV10-3	TRBJ2-2	NA	AISGGRDTGELF
11	TRBV15	TRBJ1-5	NA	ATSSTALWPQH
13	TRBV2	TRBJ1-1	TRBD1	ASSVRNRGGTEAF
13	TRBV4-1	TRBJ2-7	TRBD2	ASSQLAGTAYEQY
12	TRBV5-1	TRBJ1-4	NA	ASSLSGALEKLF
12	TRBV7-2	TRBJ2-7	NA	ASSVDTFSYEQY
15	TRBV7-8	TRBJ1-1	TRBD1	ASSPHWTGRLGTEAF
15	TRBV11-2	TRBJ1-2	TRBD1	ASSFRWSGQGSLGYT
14	TRBV5-5	TRBJ2-3	NA	ASSLAVTGLTDTQY
12	TRBV5-1	TRBJ2-1	NA	ASSLETNYNEQF
9	TRBV19	TRBJ2-3	NA	ASSNKNTQY
10	TRBV6-5	TRBJ1-6	NA	ASSYQNSPLH
11	TRBV19	TRBJ1-2	TRBD1	ASRTGAGYGYT